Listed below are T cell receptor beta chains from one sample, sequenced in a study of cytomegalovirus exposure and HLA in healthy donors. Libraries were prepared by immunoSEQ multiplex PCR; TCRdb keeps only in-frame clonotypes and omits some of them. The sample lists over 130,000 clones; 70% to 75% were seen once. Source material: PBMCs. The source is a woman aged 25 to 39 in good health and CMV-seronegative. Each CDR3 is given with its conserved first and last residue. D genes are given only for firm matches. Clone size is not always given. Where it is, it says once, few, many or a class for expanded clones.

TGCAGCGGAACCCAGGGGAGGGTCAACAATGAGCAGTTCTTC,CSGTQGRVNNEQFF,NA,TRBJ2-1,TRBV29-1,NA
TGTGCCAGCAGCCCAGCGGGCGCAGATACGCAGTATTTT,CASSPAGADTQYF,NA,TRBJ2-3,TRBV5-4,NA
TGTGCCAGCAGTTTACGAAGTACTAGCGGGAGGGTGATCCACAATGAGCAGTTCTTC,CASSLRSTSGRVIHNEQFF,NA,TRBJ2-1,TRBV27,TRBD2
TGTGCCAGCAGCTTAAGCGGGTGGGAGACCCAGTACTTC,CASSLSGWETQYF,NA,TRBJ2-5,TRBV7-3,NA
TGCGCCAGCAGCCAGAGGGCAGACACTTTCATGAACACTGAAGCTTTCTTT,CASSQRADTFMNTEAFF,once,TRBJ1-1,TRBV4-1,NA
TGCGCCAGCAGCTTGGTGGGGACAGGGCCTTACAATGAGCAGTTCTTC,CASSLVGTGPYNEQFF,NA,TRBJ2-1,TRBV5-1,TRBD1
TGTGCTAGCGGATCTAGCGGGAGCATTGAGCAGTTCTTC,CASGSSGSIEQFF,NA,TRBJ2-1,TRBV7-7,TRBD2
TGTGCCAGCTCCCCTTACGGGGGTAATAGGAATGAGCAGTTCTTC,CASSPYGGNRNEQFF,NA,TRBJ2-1,TRBV18,NA
TGCGCCAGCAGCTTGGTGACAGGAGATCAGCCCCAGCATTTT,CASSLVTGDQPQHF,NA,TRBJ1-5,TRBV5-1,NA
TGTGCCAGCAGCCTACAGACAGGGGGTGAGCAGTTCTTC,CASSLQTGGEQFF,NA,TRBJ2-1,TRBV7-9,TRBD1
TGCGCCAGCAGTGGAAGGGCAGGGTGGGTTTATAGCAATCAGCCCCAGCATTTT,CASSGRAGWVYSNQPQHF,few,TRBJ1-5,TRBV10-1,NA
TGTGCCAGCAGTTATTTCAGGACAGGAGTGAATCAGCCCCAGCATTTT,CASSYFRTGVNQPQHF,NA,TRBJ1-5,TRBV6-6,TRBD1
TGTGCCAGCAGGACAGGGAGTTCAGAGCAGTACTTC,CASRTGSSEQYF,NA,TRBJ2-7,TRBV2,TRBD1
TGTGCCAGCAGTCTGGAGGCGGGGTCAACGGGAGCCCTCCAAGAGACCCAGTACTTC,CASSLEAGSTGALQETQYF,NA,TRBJ2-5,TRBV5-5,NA
TGTGCCAGCAGTTACCCGCAGGGGCAAACCTATGGCTACACCTTC,CASSYPQGQTYGYTF,few,TRBJ1-2,TRBV6-6,NA
TGTGCCAGCAGATCGGGACAGTGGAACACTGAAGCTTTCTTT,CASRSGQWNTEAFF,few,TRBJ1-1,TRBV6-1,TRBD1
TGTGCCAGCAGTCCCCAGGGACACTTCTACTATGGCTACACCTTC,CASSPQGHFYYGYTF,NA,TRBJ1-2,TRBV25-1,NA
TGTGCCAGCAGCCCCGGACTGTCCGGGGATACGCAGTATTTT,CASSPGLSGDTQYF,once,TRBJ2-3,TRBV7-3,NA
TGTGCCAGCAGCCCTGGGACAGGGGTCGGGGAGCTGTTTTTT,CASSPGTGVGELFF,NA,TRBJ2-2,TRBV9,TRBD1
TGTGCCTGGAGTCCACTAGCCGGGGGATTCAATGAGCAGTTCTTC,CAWSPLAGGFNEQFF,NA,TRBJ2-1,TRBV30,NA
TGTGCCAGCAGCGGCGGGGGGCGGGTCGGCACAGATACGCAGTATTTT,CASSGGGRVGTDTQYF,few,TRBJ2-3,TRBV9,TRBD2
TGTGCCAGCAGTGGGGAGGGTGTGGGCACCGGGGAGCTGTTTTTT,CASSGEGVGTGELFF,NA,TRBJ2-2,TRBV27,TRBD2
TGTGCCAGCAGCCGCTTACAGGGGGGCAATCAGCCCCAGCATTTT,CASSRLQGGNQPQHF,once,TRBJ1-5,TRBV6-1,TRBD1
TGTGCCAGCAGCCTTCTGGGACAGGTACATGAAAAACTGTTTTTT,CASSLLGQVHEKLFF,once,TRBJ1-4,TRBV7-9,TRBD1
TGTGCCAGCAGTTACCCCGACAGCAGCACTGAAGCTTTCTTT,CASSYPDSSTEAFF,NA,TRBJ1-1,TRBV6-6,NA
TGTGCCAGCAGCTCGGGACAGGGGGCAGGAGAGACCCAGTACTTC,CASSSGQGAGETQYF,NA,TRBJ2-5,TRBV7-2,TRBD1
TGTGCCAGCAGCTTAGGCAGGGCCACAGATACGCAGTATTTT,CASSLGRATDTQYF,few,TRBJ2-3,TRBV11-1,NA
TGTGCCAGTTTACCGGGACAAAACACCGGGGAGCTGTTTTTT,CASLPGQNTGELFF,once,TRBJ2-2,TRBV28,NA
TGTGCCAGCAGCTTAGTGGCTCTAGCGCGCTACGAGCAGTACTTC,CASSLVALARYEQYF,NA,TRBJ2-7,TRBV7-8,NA
TGTGCCAGCAGCTTATCCGGGACAGGCCCAGATACGCAGTATTTT,CASSLSGTGPDTQYF,NA,TRBJ2-3,TRBV7-8,TRBD1
TGCGCCAGCAGCTTGGCGCCGGGACTAGCGGGAGTAACTGGGGAGCAGTTCTTC,CASSLAPGLAGVTGEQFF,once,TRBJ2-1,TRBV5-1,TRBD2
TGTGCCAGCAGCCCATCTGGACAGGTCGCTTTCTTT,CASSPSGQVAFF,NA,TRBJ1-1,TRBV7-9,TRBD1
TGTGCCAGCAGTGAGTTGTGGAGCGGGAAATCTTACAATGAGCAGTTCTTC,CASSELWSGKSYNEQFF,NA,TRBJ2-1,TRBV28,TRBD2
TGTGCCAGCAGCTTACGCGGGCAGAACACCGGGGAGCTGTTTTTT,CASSLRGQNTGELFF,NA,TRBJ2-2,TRBV7-9,NA
TGTGCCAGCAGCTTTTGGAGCGGATCGAACACCGGGGAGCTGTTTTTT,CASSFWSGSNTGELFF,NA,TRBJ2-2,TRBV5-8,NA
TGTGCCAGCAGTAGCCCGGGACAGGTTGCCTATGGCTACACCTTC,CASSSPGQVAYGYTF,NA,TRBJ1-2,TRBV28,TRBD1
TGTGCCAGCAGCACAGCGGGTTATGGCAATGAGCAGTTCTTC,CASSTAGYGNEQFF,NA,TRBJ2-1,TRBV11-2,NA
TGTGCCAGCATCCATGGGCAGAAGCAGATCAAAGGTGGCTACACCTTC,CASIHGQKQIKGGYTF,NA,TRBJ1-2,TRBV21-1,NA